These T cell receptor beta chains were read from a single sample in a study of molecular identifiers for immune sequencing clone quantification. MiXCR was run by TCRdb on the PCR reads, yielding one entry per CDR3 protein. The sample has 88,000 or so distinct CDR3 sequences; about 21% are singletons. Sequenced: naive CD8+ T cells from blood, with Jurkat cell RNA spiked in. These receptors were taken from a human donor in good health. Some libraries in this study had Jurkat cell RNA spiked in. The CDR3 runs from the conserved cysteine through the conserved F or W. Fields, in order: D gene, clone size, J gene, V gene, CDR3 protein, CDR3 DNA. A D gene is named only where the DNA matches it firmly. Not every row has a clone size; where given, it reads once, few, many or a size class.

>TRBD1|many|TRBJ1-1|TRBV19
CASSIPTGVDMNTEAFF
TGTGCCAGTAGTATACCGACAGGGGTTGACATGAACACTGAAGCTTTCTTT
>TRBD1|many|TRBJ2-7|TRBV5-6
CASSVQGPEQYF
TGTGCCAGCAGCGTACAGGGGCCCGAGCAGTACTTC
>-|many|TRBJ2-3|TRBV28
CASSRTSVGHPEGDTQYF
TGTGCCAGCAGCAGAACCTCCGTGGGCCACCCTGAGGGAGATACGCAGTATTTT
>-|many|TRBJ2-3|TRBV4-3
CASSQDWGPDTQYF
TGCGCCAGCAGCCAAGATTGGGGCCCAGATACGCAGTATTTT
>TRBD1|many|TRBJ2-1|TRBV27
CASSLAGGAYNEQFF
TGTGCCAGCAGTTTAGCAGGGGGCGCCTACAATGAGCAGTTCTTC
>TRBD1|-|TRBJ2-3|TRBV2
CASKLGTGWAVTQYF
TGTGCCAGCAAACTTGGGACAGGGTGGGCAGTTACGCAGTATTTT
>TRBD1|many|TRBJ2-7|TRBV4-1
CASSQAEQGVPYEQYF
TGCGCCAGCAGCCAAGCCGAACAGGGGGTCCCCTACGAGCAGTACTTC
>-|many|TRBJ1-1|TRBV13
CASSPPRMNTEAFF
TGTGCCAGCAGCCCGCCTAGGATGAACACTGAAGCTTTCTTT
>-|few|TRBJ2-3|TRBV12-5
CASGLGVSGTQYF
TGTGCTAGTGGTTTGGGGGTTTCGGGTACGCAGTATTTT
>-|-|TRBJ2-1|TRBV28
CASKVLQGLHEQFF
TGTGCCAGCAAAGTTCTCCAGGGACTTCATGAGCAGTTCTTC
>-|few|TRBJ2-4|TRBV20-1
CSANTVGGSNIQYF
TGCAGTGCCAACACCGTCGGCGGGTCAAACATTCAGTACTTC
>-|many|TRBJ1-1|TRBV29-1
CSVLVGEAFF
TGCAGCGTCCTAGTGGGTGAAGCTTTCTTT
>-|many|TRBJ1-1|TRBV27
CASSPRGGYTEAFF
TGTGCCAGCAGCCCAAGAGGGGGGTACACTGAAGCTTTCTTT
>TRBD2|few|TRBJ2-1|TRBV6-6
CASSYSERGGRNEQFF
TGTGCCAGCAGTTACTCGGAGCGGGGGGGCAGGAATGAGCAGTTCTTC
>TRBD2|few|TRBJ2-1|TRBV9
CASSQSGSPYNEQFF
TGTGCCAGCAGCCAAAGCGGGAGCCCTTACAATGAGCAGTTCTTC
>-|many|TRBJ2-5|TRBV27
CASSLVQKETQYF
TGTGCCAGCAGTTTGGTTCAGAAAGAGACCCAGTACTTC
>-|many|TRBJ2-7|TRBV5-6
CASSFGTAYEQYF
TGTGCCAGCAGCTTCGGGACGGCCTACGAGCAGTACTTC
>-|many|TRBJ2-1|TRBV4-3
CASSPEVGASRNEQFF
TGCGCCAGCAGCCCGGAAGTAGGGGCCTCTCGGAATGAGCAGTTCTTC
>-|-|TRBJ1-5|TRBV11-2
CASSLDPGLNNQPQHF
TGTGCCAGCAGCTTAGATCCGGGATTAAACAATCAGCCCCAGCATTTT
>-|few|TRBJ2-3|TRBV12-3/TRBV12-4
CASSRYDATDTQYF
TGTGCCAGCAGTCGATATGACGCGACAGATACGCAGTATTTT
>-|-|TRBJ2-7|TRBV7-3
CASSPPSYEQYF
TGTGCCAGCAGCCCCCCTTCCTACGAGCAGTACTTC
>-|-|TRBJ1-6|TRBV4-3
CASGDSSNSPLHF
TGCGCCAGCGGGGACTCCTCCAATTCACCCCTCCACTTT
>-|many|TRBJ2-4|TRBV12-3/TRBV12-4
CASSFWGRLAKNIQYF
TGTGCCAGCAGTTTTTGGGGGCGCCTAGCCAAAAACATTCAGTACTTC